This TCR beta chain was recovered during a study of blood T cell repertoires in COVID-19. Background on the study: Sites in the United States, Italy and Spain provided acute and convalescent COVID-19 samples.

The germline gives CDR1 SGHRS, CDR2 YFSETQ. The V end was cut by 3 bases, the J end by 1 base, with 5 bases between. There are 14 residues in the CDR3. Libraries were prepared by immunoSEQ multiplex PCR; TCRdb keeps only in-frame clonotypes and omits some of them. Of approximately 240,000 clones listed, approximately 79% were seen once; the top ten hold 4%. This sequence joins TRBV5-1 and TRBJ2-6; D is uncertain. Sequencing was carried out using peripheral blood. The receptor comes from a woman aged 35 to 49 with active or convalescent COVID-19. The CDR3 here is CASSWPSGANVLTF. The CDR3 nucleotides are TGCGCCAGCAGCTGGCCTTCTGGGGCCAACGTCCTGACTTTC.